This is a list of T cell receptor beta chains from one sample in a study of glioma-infiltrating T cells after dendritic cell vaccination. The protocol was immunoSEQ multiplex PCR, while the TCRdb copy is restricted to in-frame clones and leaves out a portion. The sample yields around 89,000 clones, about nine tenths seen once. This sample comprised blood, obtained before dendritic cell vaccination. These receptors were collected from a human donor with glioblastoma. CDR3s include the opening cysteine and the closing phenylalanine or tryptophan. The D gene is left open where the match is weak. Only some rows state a clone size, as once, few, many or a class for expanded clones.

V gene	J gene	clone size	D gene	CDR3 protein	CDR3 DNA
TRBV7-9	TRBJ2-7	.	.	CASTAGLSYEQYF	TGTGCCAGCACCGCAGGACTATCCTACGAGCAGTACTTC
TRBV7-9	TRBJ1-3	.	.	CASSFERLDGNTIYF	TGTGCCAGCAGCTTTGAGAGGTTGGATGGAAACACCATATATTTT
TRBV6-1	TRBJ1-3	.	TRBD1	CASSEILGGRVMSSAGNTIYF	TGTGCCAGCAGTGAAATTTTAGGGGGCAGGGTAATGTCTTCCGCTGGAAACACCATATATTTT
TRBV6-6	TRBJ1-2	medium-sized	.	CASSYGEGSRLYGYTF	TGTGCCAGCAGTTACGGGGAGGGGTCTAGGCTCTATGGCTACACCTTC
TRBV6-6	TRBJ2-5	.	TRBD2	CASSRLAERRETQYF	TGTGCCAGCAGTCGACTAGCGGAGAGGAGGGAGACCCAGTACTTC
TRBV6-4	TRBJ2-7	.	TRBD1	CASSDSTGPQYF	TGTGCCAGCAGTGACTCGACAGGGCCGCAGTACTTC
TRBV18	TRBJ2-1	.	.	CASSPELGQNEQFF	TGTGCCAGCTCACCTGAACTTGGGCAGAATGAGCAGTTCTTC
TRBV2	TRBJ1-5	.	.	CASTPENNQPQHF	TGTGCCAGCACCCCAGAAAACAATCAGCCCCAGCATTTT
TRBV28	TRBJ1-3	.	.	CASSTDRTGNTIYF	TGTGCCAGCAGCACGGACAGAACTGGAAACACCATATATTTT
TRBV7-9	TRBJ1-1	few	TRBD1	CASSYDRGSTEAFF	TGTGCCAGCAGCTACGACAGGGGGAGCACTGAAGCTTTCTTT
TRBV7-9	TRBJ2-7	.	.	CASSLETEQYF	TGTGCCAGCAGCTTAGAAACTGAGCAGTACTTC
TRBV9	TRBJ1-4	.	TRBD1	CASSAGAGTGQEKLFF	TGTGCCAGCAGCGCCGGAGCCGGGACAGGGCAAGAAAAACTGTTTTTT
TRBV25-1	TRBJ2-6	.	TRBD1	CASSDPGQGTSGANVLTF	TGTGCCAGCAGTGACCCGGGACAGGGAACCTCTGGGGCCAACGTCCTGACTTTC
TRBV5-4	TRBJ1-1	.	.	CASSFHNTEAFF	TGTGCCAGCAGCTTCCATAACACTGAAGCTTTCTTT
TRBV9	TRBJ1-3	.	.	CASSSPRGVSGNTIYF	TGTGCCAGCAGCAGCCCCAGGGGTGTCTCTGGAAACACCATATATTTT
TRBV9	TRBJ1-1	.	.	CASSLGLLTEAFF	TGTGCCAGCAGCCTGGGGCTGCTCACTGAAGCTTTCTTT
TRBV5-1	TRBJ1-6	.	TRBD1	CASSRQGDLSYNSPLHF	TGCGCCAGCAGCCGACAGGGGGATCTCTCCTATAATTCACCCCTCCACTTT
TRBV11-2	TRBJ2-5	many	.	CASSLGRRGETQYF	TGTGCCAGCAGCTTAGGTCGCAGGGGAGAGACCCAGTACTTC
TRBV7-9	TRBJ2-5	.	.	CASSLGGGDQETQYF	TGTGCCAGCAGCTTAGGGGGCGGGGACCAAGAGACCCAGTACTTC
TRBV9	TRBJ2-1	.	.	CASSVGGRSGNEQFF	TGTGCCAGCAGCGTAGGTGGGAGATCGGGCAATGAGCAGTTCTTC
TRBV7-3	TRBJ2-2	.	.	CASSLMAARNTGELFF	TGTGCCAGCAGCTTAATGGCGGCTAGGAACACCGGGGAGCTGTTTTTT
TRBV7-3	TRBJ2-7	.	TRBD2	CASSLGSGGDSSYEQYF	TGTGCCAGCAGCTTAGGTAGCGGGGGGGACAGCTCCTACGAGCAGTACTTC
TRBV7-2	TRBJ2-5	.	.	CASSSLKLVSWTQYF	TGTGCCAGCAGCTCACTAAAACTAGTATCATGGACCCAGTACTTC
TRBV6-5	TRBJ1-6	.	TRBD1	CASSYLDRSSPLHF	TGTGCCAGCAGTTACCTGGACAGGAGTTCACCCCTCCACTTT
TRBV28	TRBJ1-5	.	.	CASSIRTDGNQPQHF	TGTGCCAGCAGTATTAGGACAGACGGGAATCAGCCCCAGCATTTT
TRBV7-3	TRBJ2-3	.	.	CASSLRSSPDTQYF	TGTGCCAGCAGCTTAAGGTCTAGTCCAGATACGCAGTATTTT
TRBV27	TRBJ1-5	.	.	CASSDRPDLNSNQPQHF	TGTGCCAGCAGTGACAGGCCCGATTTAAATAGCAATCAGCCCCAGCATTTT
TRBV18	TRBJ2-2	.	.	CASSPLGGTGELFF	TGTGCCAGCTCACCACTCGGGGGCACCGGGGAGCTGTTTTTT
TRBV7-9	TRBJ2-1	.	TRBD2	CASSLFGTSGEQFF	TGTGCCAGCAGCCTTTTCGGGACTAGCGGAGAGCAGTTCTTC
TRBV19	TRBJ2-7	.	TRBD1	CASSRQGGRDEQYF	TGTGCCAGTAGCCGACAGGGGGGTAGGGACGAGCAGTACTTC